This TCR beta chain stems from a study of cytomegalovirus exposure and HLA in healthy donors. Study-wide context: The early release's HLA-typed donors yielded 80 million to 95 million unique TCRs.

Study-wide results and caveats: The authors judged a highly shared variant cluster likely a sequencing artifact. In an earlier analysis, about 87% or about 30%: the productive usage of most TCR beta V segments. More clonal expansion characterized HLA-associated TCR beta chains than equally common others in a later analysis.

The primer mix had 60 Vbeta and 13 Jbeta primers. Libraries were prepared by immunoSEQ multiplex PCR; TCRdb keeps only in-frame clonotypes and omits some of them. The sample contains over 65,000 clones, approximately 80% of which appear only once. As regards this clone: Its target is not known.

V was pared by 5 bases and J by 6 bases, with 8 bases of the junction left unmatched. Looked up from germline, CDR1 is LNHDA and CDR2 is SQIVND (reference sequence). The CDR3 covers 14 residues. This receptor was taken from a woman in her 30s in good health and CMV-seronegative. Material: PBMCs. V and J are TRBV19 and TRBJ2-7; the match to TRBD1 covers 9 bases. The CDR3 region is CASSPGTGYGEQYF. CDR3 bases: TGTGCCAGTAGTCCCGGGACAGGGTACGGCGAGCAGTACTTC.